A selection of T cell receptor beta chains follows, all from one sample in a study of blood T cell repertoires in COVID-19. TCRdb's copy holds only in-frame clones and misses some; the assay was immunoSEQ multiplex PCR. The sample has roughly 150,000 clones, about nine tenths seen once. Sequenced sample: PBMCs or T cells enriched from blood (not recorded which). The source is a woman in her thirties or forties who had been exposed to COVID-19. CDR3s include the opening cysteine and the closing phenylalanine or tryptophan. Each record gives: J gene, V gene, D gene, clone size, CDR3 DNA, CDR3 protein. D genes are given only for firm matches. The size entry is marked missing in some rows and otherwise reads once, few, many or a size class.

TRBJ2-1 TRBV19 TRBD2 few TGTGCCAGCGCCCTACTAGCGGGAGATAAAAATGAGCAGTTCTTC CASALLAGDKNEQFF
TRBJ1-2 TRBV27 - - TGTGCCAGCTTTGGTGGGAGCTATGGCTACACCTTC CASFGGSYGYTF
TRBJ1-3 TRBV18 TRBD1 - TGTGCCAGCTCGACCGGGACAGGGGGCGTAAACACCATATATTTT CASSTGTGGVNTIYF
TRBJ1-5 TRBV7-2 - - TGTGCCAGCAGTTTCGGCCAGGCAAGCAATCAGCCCCAGCATTTT CASSFGQASNQPQHF
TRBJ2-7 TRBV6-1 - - TGTGCCAGCAGTGACGGCGGCAAGAGCGAGCAGTACTTC CASSDGGKSEQYF
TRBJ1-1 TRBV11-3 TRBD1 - TGTGCCAGCAGCTCGGGGACAGGCCTAGAAGCTTTCTTT CASSSGTGLEAFF
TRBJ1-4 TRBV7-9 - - TGTGCCAGCAGTTCTGGACAAGCCTCTACAACTAATGAAAAACTGTTTTTT CASSSGQASTTNEKLFF
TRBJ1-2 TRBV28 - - TGTGCCAGCAGTTCCCCGGCCACAGGGAGTGATGGCTACACCTTC CASSSPATGSDGYTF
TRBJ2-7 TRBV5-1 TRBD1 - TGCGCCAGCAGCCAGGGACAGGCTTTAACCTACGAGCAGTACTTC CASSQGQALTYEQYF
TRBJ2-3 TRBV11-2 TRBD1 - TGTGCCAGCAGCCTGCGGACAGGGCAGACAGATACGCAGTATTTT CASSLRTGQTDTQYF
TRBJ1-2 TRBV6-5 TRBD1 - TGTGCCAGCAGTAAGGACAGGGCTTGGGGCTACACCTTC CASSKDRAWGYTF
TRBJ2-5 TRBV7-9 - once TGTGCCAGCAGCTTATGGGGCAGGGAAGAGACCCAGTACTTC CASSLWGREETQYF
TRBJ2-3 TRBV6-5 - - TGTGCCAGCAGTCGTTTCTACTTCAGCACAGATACGCAGTATTTT CASSRFYFSTDTQYF
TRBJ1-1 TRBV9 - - TGTGCCAGCAGCGAAAGCGGCTCTGAAGCTTTCTTT CASSESGSEAFF
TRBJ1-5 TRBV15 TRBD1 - TGTGCCACCAGCAGAGATGGGGGACAGGGTGCCCAGCCCCAGCATTTT CATSRDGGQGAQPQHF
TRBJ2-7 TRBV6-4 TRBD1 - TGTGCCAGCAGCGGGACAGGGGGCTCCTACGAGCAGTACTTC CASSGTGGSYEQYF
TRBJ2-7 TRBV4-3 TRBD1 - TGCGCCAGCAGCCAAGGACAGGGGGCGGAAGAGCAGTACTTC CASSQGQGAEEQYF
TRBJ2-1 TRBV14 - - TGTGCCAGCAGCCAAATTAGTTTCGATGAGCAGTTCTTC CASSQISFDEQFF
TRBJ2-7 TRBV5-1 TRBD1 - TGCGCCAGCAGAACAGGGGTCGGGGACGAGCAGTACTTC CASRTGVGDEQYF
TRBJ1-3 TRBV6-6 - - TGTGCCAGCAGTTACCTCTGGACACTCGTCGGAGACACCATATATTTT CASSYLWTLVGDTIYF
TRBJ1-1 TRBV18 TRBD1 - TGTGCCAGCACGATTGACAGGGCTGTAACTGAAGCTTTCTTT CASTIDRAVTEAFF
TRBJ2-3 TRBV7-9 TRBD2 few TGTGCCAGCAGCCTCAGCGGGAGGGGGGGAGATACGCAGTATTTT CASSLSGRGGDTQYF
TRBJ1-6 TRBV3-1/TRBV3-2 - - TGTGCCAGCAGCCAAGGTTATGGCGGGGTTCGGAATTCACCCCTCCACTTT CASSQGYGGVRNSPLHF
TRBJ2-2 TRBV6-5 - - TGTGCCAGCAAAGGAAAACAGGGCCCCGGGGAGCTGTTTTTT CASKGKQGPGELFF
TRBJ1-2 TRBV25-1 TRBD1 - TGTGCCAGCAGTCTCGACAGGGGAGTTGGCTACACCTTC CASSLDRGVGYTF
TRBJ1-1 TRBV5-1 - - TGCGCCAGCAGCTTGGGAGGCCCGGGCACTGAAGCTTTCTTT CASSLGGPGTEAFF
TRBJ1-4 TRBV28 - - TGTGCCAGCACCGGGGGACGGAATGAAAAACTGTTTTTT CASTGGRNEKLFF